The 22 T cell receptor beta chains given below trace back to one sample, sequenced in a study of T-cell reconstitution after alpha-beta-depleted transplantation in children (dated by TCRdb to about 2016). The sample's treatment or condition, from its label and the paper: allogeneic hematopoietic cell transplantation with graft depleted of TCRalphabeta T cells and CD19 B cells. Library preparation used PCR. Sequencer: Illumina HiSeq 2500. TCR libraries were prepared with molecular barcoding, using unique molecular identifiers to normalize TCRbeta repertoire quantification. The public reads were run again by TCRdb, first through fastp at Q25 and then through MiXCR, and only productive beta chains were kept. Records with the same CDR3 protein are collapsed into one entry carrying the most frequent genes and DNA. The sample records over 150,000 distinct CDR3 sequences, about 6% of which are singletons. Under 5% of the sample is in the top ten clones.

The starting material was PBMCs, obtained before TCRalphabeta/CD19-depleted stem cell transplant. These receptors came from a girl less than two years old with combined immunodeficiency, due to receive a stem cell transplant.

In this sample, this clonotype turned up many times. The chain links TRBV7-8 to TRBJ1-5; possibly TRBD1 for D (6 bases). V shed 5 bases and J shed 5 bases, with 16 bases lying between them. The V gene's germline CDR1 is SGHVS and CDR2 FQNEAQ. This CDR3 has 15 residues. CDR3 sequence: CASSHGQPTYQPQHF. The CDR3 DNA follows: TGTGCCAGCAGCCACGGACAGCCTACTTATCAGCCCCAGCATTTT. Drawing the rest from reference TRBV7-8 and TRBJ1-5, the complete variable domain is GAGVSQSPRYKVAKRGQDVALRCDPISGHVSLFWYQQALGQGPEFLTYFQNEAQLDKSGLPSDRFFAERPEGSVSTLKIQRTQQEDSAVYLCASSHGQPTYQPQHFGDGTRLSIL.

The chain has TRBV5-6 and TRBJ2-2; 12 bases agree with TRBD1. V dropped 8 bases and J dropped 7; count of bases not matched to a gene: 9. Germline-derived CDR1 and CDR2 are SGHDT and YYEEEE. The CDR3 is 15 amino acids. The CDR3 protein is CARSPGTGGFGELFF. The CDR3 DNA reads as TGTGCCAGGAGCCCCGGGACAGGGGGCTTCGGGGAGCTGTTTTTT.

This clonotype appeared many times. The chain combines TRBV9 with TRBJ2-1; no firm D call. The V end lost 1 base, the J end lost 7 bases, and 6 bases lay between the germline ends. The CDR3 is made up of 12 amino acids. The germline CDR1 and CDR2 sequences are SGDLS and YYNGEE. The CDR3 coding sequence is TGTGCCAGCAGCGTACGGCGGAATGAGCAGTTCTTC. Translation gives CASSVRRNEQFF.

This clonotype came up a few times. The chain joins TRBV7-3 to TRBJ2-3; 9 bases match TRBD1. J lost 1 base, V lost 4 bases, and 3 bases had no gene match. The germline gives CDR1 SGHTA, CDR2 FQGTGA. The CDR3 consists of 15 residues. Here the CDR3 DNA reads TGTGCCAGCAGCTCGGACAGGGGAGGCACAGATACGCAGTATTTT. As protein: CASSSDRGGTDTQYF.

Ten or more counts support this clonotype. The chain recombines TRBV7-2 with TRBJ2-3, with 12 positions matching TRBD2. Germline CDR1 and CDR2: SGHTA and FQGNSA. The V gene end was trimmed by 2 bases and the J gene end by 6 bases; junction bases not matched to a gene: 3. The CDR3 extends over 15 amino acids. The CDR3 coding sequence is TGTGCCAGCAGCTTACTAGCGGGAGGGCCGGATACGCAGTATTTT. The encoded protein is CASSLLAGGPDTQYF.

This clonotype was counted many times. The chain links TRBV4-3 to TRBJ2-1; 8 bases are shared with TRBD2. The length of the CDR3 is 16 residues. Trimming removed 4 bases from V and 8 bases from J; junction bases left unmatched: 13. The germline V gene encodes CDR1 LGHNA and CDR2 YSLEER. CDR3 sequence (DNA): TGCGCCAGCAGCCGGTCCGGGACTAGACGCGTCGATGAGCAGTTCTTC. Protein product: CASSRSGTRRVDEQFF.

This clonotype was observed a few times. The junction shows a germline mismatch at one end, possibly a read error. V usage is TRBV19 and J usage is TRBJ2-1, with 9 bases matching TRBD2. CDR3 length: 15 residues. The germline gives CDR1 LNHDA, CDR2 SQIVND (reference sequence). CDR3 sequence: CASSMAGGGVNEQFF. CDR3 DNA: TGTGCCAGTAGTATGGCTGGCGGGGGGGTCAATGAACAGTTCTTC.

This clonotype appeared many times. The rearrangement links TRBV27 to TRBJ2-7, with a tentative D call TRBD1 (6 bases). This CDR3 spans 13 amino acids. V lost 6 bases and J 0 bases, leaving 9 bases between the germline ends. The V gene's germline CDR1 is MNHEY and CDR2 SMNVEV (reference sequence). The DNA for the CDR3 is TGTGCCAGCAGCCTGGACAGCTCCTACGAGCAGTACTTC. Encoded protein: CASSLDSSYEQYF.

On this clonotype: This is likely an artifact of a read error, given a far larger clone one base away. The chain employs TRBV7-8 and TRBJ2-7, with D possibly TRBD2 on 5 matching bases. This CDR3 is 12 amino acids long. CDR1 SGHVS and CDR2 FQNEAQ come from the germline V gene. CDR3: CASSLGGFEQNF. CDR3 DNA sequence: TGTGCCAGCAGCTTAGGAGGGTTCGAGCAGAACTTC.

Note on this clonotype: This sequence may be a read error, since a much larger clone differs from it by one base. This chain links TRBV28 with TRBJ2-5, with a tentative D call TRBD1 (5 bases). Germline V gene lookup returns CDR1 MDHEN and CDR2 SYDVKM. The CDR3 loop spans 13 amino acids. Trimming left V 3 bases short and J 6 bases short, with 11 bases between. The CDR3 here is CASSFRPGQTQYF. The DNA of the CDR3 is TGTGCCAGCAGTTTCCGACCAGGGCAGACCCAGTACTTC.

The table lists this clonotype with many counts. The chain employs TRBV20-1 and TRBJ2-5, with 7 bases aligning to TRBD2. V shed 0 bases and J 1 base; nucleotides not matched to a gene: 2. The germline CDR1 and CDR2 sequences are DFQATT and SNEGSKA (reference sequence). The CDR3 is 14 amino acids. CDR3 sequence: CSARDWEGQETQYF. DNA of the CDR3: TGCAGTGCTAGAGATTGGGAGGGCCAAGAGACCCAGTACTTC.

This clonotype was counted many times. The rearrangement links TRBV7-6 to TRBJ2-1; D may be TRBD1 or TRBD2 (6 bases each). The V gene's germline CDR1 is SGHVS and CDR2 FNYEAQ. With 5 bases removed from V and 3 bases from J, the gap between germline ends came to 20 bases. The CDR3 has 17 residues. CDR3 coding DNA: TGTGCCAGCAGCGAGATCCAACCGGGGGCCCACTACAATGAGCAGTTCTTC. Translated: CASSEIQPGAHYNEQFF.

This clonotype appeared many times. The genes are TRBV12-3 or TRBV12-4 and TRBJ2-7; D is undetermined. Trimming took off 3 bases at V and 4 bases at J, with 10 bases between the two ends. CDR3 size: 13 residues. The CDR3 DNA is TGTGCCAGCAGTTTTGGCAGGCTATACGAGCAGTACTTC. Its translation is CASSFGRLYEQYF.

The table lists this clonotype with a few counts. This chain uses TRBV4-3 with TRBJ2-6; D is possibly TRBD1 (6 bases). The germline gives CDR1 LGHNA, CDR2 YSLEER. V was trimmed by 4 bases and J by 1 base, leaving 14 bases between them. CDR3 size: 17 residues. The CDR3 bases are TGCGCCAGCAGCCTATATCAGGGGATTTCTGGGGCCAACGTCCTGACTTTC. Encoded protein: CASSLYQGISGANVLTF.

As concerns this clonotype: The germline gene is not matched at one end of the junction; a read error may be the cause. V is TRBV3-1 and J is TRBJ2-7; 12 bases fit TRBD1. CDR1 is LGHDT and CDR2 is YNNKEL in the germline V gene (reference sequence). This CDR3 region has 17 residues. CDR3 sequence: CATSLPTGTGGLYEQYF. CDR3 DNA: TGTGCCACCAGCCTGCCGACCGGGACAGGGGGCTTGTACGAGCAGTACTTC.

The V gene is TRBV30, the J gene TRBJ1-4; D gene uncertain. CDR1 is GTSNPN, CDR2 SVGIG, per germline (reference sequence). This CDR3 contains 14 residues. V lost 0 bases and J lost 9, with 14 bases in between. CDR3 DNA: TGTGCCTGGAGTGTACTCTCAGAAGCGAAAAAACTGTTTTTT. Translating gives CAWSVLSEAKKLFF.

There are many counts of this clonotype. The chain joins TRBV6-2 or TRBV6-3 to TRBJ2-1; D is ambiguous. Deletions cut 0 bases from V and 4 bases from J, with 4 bases between. The CDR3 is 13 amino acids. The germline CDR1 and CDR2 sequences are MNHEY and SVGEGT. This CDR3 reads CASSYSKYNEQFF. In nucleotides, the CDR3 is TGTGCCAGCAGTTACTCGAAGTACAATGAGCAGTTCTTC.

This clonotype was seen repeatedly, ten times or more. The chain has TRBV7-6 and TRBJ2-7; D ambiguous. This CDR3 region has 14 residues. V lost 5 bases and J lost 2, with 13 bases in between. Germline lookup yields CDR1 SGHVS and CDR2 FNYEAQ. The CDR3 sequence is CASSGLKIPYEQYF. The DNA for the CDR3 is TGTGCCAGCAGCGGGTTGAAGATCCCCTACGAGCAGTACTTC. Full variable domain (rest looked up from reference TRBV7-6 and TRBJ2-7): GAGVSQSPRYKVTKRGQDVALRCDPISGHVSLYWYRQALGQGPEFLTYFNYEAQQDKSGLPNDRFSAERPEGSISTLTIQRTEQRDSAMYRCASSGLKIPYEQYFGPGTRLTVT.

At least ten counts were recorded for this clonotype. The gene calls are TRBV9 and TRBJ2-3; D might be TRBD1 (6 bases). V was trimmed by 0 bases and J by 0 bases, leaving 11 bases between them. CDR3 length equals 16 residues. Germline CDR1 reads SGDLS; CDR2 reads YYNGEE. As DNA, the CDR3 is TGTGCCAGCAGCGTAGCTGGCAGGGGTAGCACAGATACGCAGTATTTT. This translates into CASSVAGRGSTDTQYF.

This clonotype was seen at least ten times. CDR3 sequence (DNA): TGTGCCAGCGGGGCAGCGGGGGTCCTCACAGATACGCAGTATTTT. Protein product: CASGAAGVLTDTQYF. V gene TRBV7-3 combines with J gene TRBJ2-3, with 8 bases aligning to TRBD2. Germline CDR1 and CDR2: SGHTA and FQGTGA. This CDR3 region has 15 residues. V lost 8 bases to trimming and J lost 2 bases; unmatched junction nucleotides: 9. Drawing the rest from reference TRBV7-3 and TRBJ2-3, the complete variable domain is GAGVSQTPSNKVTEKGKYVELRCDPISGHTALYWYRQSLGQGPEFLIYFQGTGAADDSGLPNDRFFAVRPEGSVSTLKIQRTERGDSAVYLCASGAAGVLTDTQYFGPGTRLTVL.

This sequence joins TRBV19 and TRBJ2-7; 7 bases are a match to TRBD2. The CDR3 runs 14 residues. J lost 3 bases, V lost 5 bases, and 7 bases had no gene match. Germline V lookup: CDR1 LNHDA, CDR2 SQIVND (reference sequence). The CDR3 DNA is TGTGCCAGTAGTCACGCGGGGGAAGGCTACGAGCAGTACTTC. This codes for CASSHAGEGYEQYF. The full variable domain, with the rest looked up from reference TRBV19 and TRBJ2-7, is DGGITQSPKYLFRKEGQNVTLSCEQNLNHDAMYWYRQDPGQGLRLIYYSQIVNDFQKGDIAEGYSVSREKKESFPLTVTSAQKNPTAFYLCASSHAGEGYEQYFGPGTRLTVT.

This clonotype was seen at least ten times. CDR3 bases: TGTGCCAGCAGTTTAGGTGGGAGGTCAGCCGGGGAGCTGTTTTTT. Protein: CASSLGGRSAGELFF. The chain is built from TRBV12-3 or TRBV12-4 and TRBJ2-2; TRBD2 is a possible D gene (6 bases). V was trimmed by 1 base and J by 6 bases, leaving 12 bases between them. This CDR3 has 15 amino acids.